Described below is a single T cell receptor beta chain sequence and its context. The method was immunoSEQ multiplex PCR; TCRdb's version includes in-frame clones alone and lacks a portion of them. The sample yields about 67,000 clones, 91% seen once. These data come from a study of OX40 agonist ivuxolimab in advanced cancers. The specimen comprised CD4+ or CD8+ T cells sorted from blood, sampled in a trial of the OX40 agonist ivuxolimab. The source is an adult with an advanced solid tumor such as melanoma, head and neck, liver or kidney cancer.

CDR3 nucleotides: TGTGCCTGGAGTAGGGACCCCAGGGCAGATACGCAGTATTTT. It yields the protein CAWSRDPRADTQYF. The rearrangement links TRBV30 to TRBJ2-3; D is possibly TRBD1 or TRBD2 (5 bases each). The germline V and J ends were trimmed by 2 bases and 4 bases, with 13 bases remaining between them. CDR1 and CDR2 (germline): GTSNPN, SVGIG (reference sequence). The CDR3 is made up of 14 amino acids.